A selection of T cell receptor beta chains follows, all from one sample in a study of low-dose radiotherapy and immunotherapy resistance in tumors. TCRdb analysed the reads with MiXCR anew, one entry per CDR3 protein. The table lists 80,000 to 95,000 distinct CDR3 sequences, 8% to 10% of them singletons, with around 0.98% in the top ten. Material: PBMCs, obtained before treatment. These receptors came from a male donor with prostate cancer. Each CDR3 is given with its conserved first and last residue. The D gene is left open where the match is weak. Size values are once, few and many counts, or a class for expanded clones, and some rows have none.

v_gene: TRBV2; j_gene: TRBJ1-5; d_gene: TRBD1; abundance: many; CDR3aa: CASRGGQGDQPQHF; CDR3nt: TGTGCCAGCAGGGGAGGACAGGGTGATCAGCCCCAGCATTTT
v_gene: TRBV6-2/TRBV6-3; j_gene: TRBJ2-3; d_gene: TRBD1; abundance: many; CDR3aa: CASSRQGADTDTQYF; CDR3nt: TGTGCCAGCAGTCGACAGGGGGCGGATACAGATACGCAGTATTTT
v_gene: TRBV29-1; j_gene: TRBJ2-2; d_gene: -; abundance: many; CDR3aa: CSVNQGSTGELFF; CDR3nt: TGCAGCGTTAACCAGGGGTCCACCGGGGAGCTGTTTTTT
v_gene: TRBV6-5; j_gene: TRBJ2-4; d_gene: TRBD1; abundance: many; CDR3aa: CASNSRGRGSNIQYF; CDR3nt: TGTGCCAGCAATTCTAGGGGGCGCGGGTCGAACATTCAGTACTTC
v_gene: TRBV6-5; j_gene: TRBJ1-1; d_gene: -; abundance: many; CDR3aa: CASSSTTAGRNTEAFF; CDR3nt: TGTGCCAGCAGTTCCACGACGGCAGGACGGAACACTGAAGCTTTCTTT
v_gene: TRBV13; j_gene: TRBJ2-7; d_gene: -; abundance: many; CDR3aa: CASSRTGFPYEQYF; CDR3nt: TGTGCCAGCAGCCGGACGGGGTTCCCCTACGAGCAGTACTTC
v_gene: TRBV30; j_gene: TRBJ2-5; d_gene: TRBD1; abundance: many; CDR3aa: CAWRTGTAKETQYF; CDR3nt: TGTGCCTGGAGGACCGGGACAGCAAAAGAGACCCAGTACTTC
v_gene: TRBV24-1; j_gene: TRBJ1-1; d_gene: -; abundance: -; CDR3aa: CATSVTGTEAFF; CDR3nt: TGTGCCACCAGTGTGACGGGCACTGAAGCTTTCTTT
v_gene: TRBV20-1; j_gene: TRBJ1-4; d_gene: TRBD1; abundance: many; CDR3aa: CSAPGTGYEKLFF; CDR3nt: TGCAGTGCCCCCGGGACAGGGTACGAAAAACTGTTTTTT
v_gene: TRBV10-2; j_gene: TRBJ2-7; d_gene: TRBD2; abundance: many; CDR3aa: CASVLAGGAYEQYF; CDR3nt: TGCGCCAGCGTCCTAGCGGGAGGCGCCTACGAGCAGTACTTC
v_gene: TRBV11-1; j_gene: TRBJ2-1; d_gene: -; abundance: many; CDR3aa: CASSLVGRAGVDEQFF; CDR3nt: TGTGCCAGCAGCTTAGTCGGTCGGGCTGGTGTGGATGAGCAGTTCTTC
v_gene: TRBV3-1; j_gene: TRBJ1-2; d_gene: -; abundance: many; CDR3aa: CASSQEVYGYTF; CDR3nt: TGTGCCAGCAGCCAAGAGGTCTATGGCTACACCTTC
v_gene: TRBV19; j_gene: TRBJ2-7; d_gene: -; abundance: many; CDR3aa: CASSNIGSYEQYF; CDR3nt: TGTGCCAGTAGCAACATCGGGTCCTACGAGCAGTACTTC
v_gene: TRBV5-4; j_gene: TRBJ2-3; d_gene: TRBD1; abundance: many; CDR3aa: CASSSGQGATDTQYF; CDR3nt: TGTGCCAGCAGCTCCGGACAGGGGGCGACAGATACGCAGTATTTT
v_gene: TRBV19; j_gene: TRBJ2-4; d_gene: -; abundance: many; CDR3aa: CASSIRDPPDIQYF; CDR3nt: TGTGCCAGTAGTATCCGGGACCCCCCAGACATTCAGTACTTC
v_gene: TRBV28; j_gene: TRBJ2-3; d_gene: -; abundance: many; CDR3aa: CASSPAAEPSRDTQYF; CDR3nt: TGTGCCAGCAGTCCCGCCGCGGAGCCCTCCAGAGATACGCAGTATTTT
v_gene: TRBV24-1; j_gene: TRBJ2-2; d_gene: -; abundance: -; CDR3aa: CATSDLLVGGPYANTGELFF; CDR3nt: TGTGCCACCAGTGACTTACTGGTCGGGGGACCCTATGCGAACACCGGGGAGCTGTTTTTT
v_gene: TRBV27; j_gene: TRBJ2-1; d_gene: TRBD2; abundance: many; CDR3aa: CASSLWSGEPYLSYNEQFF; CDR3nt: TGTGCCAGCAGTTTGTGGAGCGGGGAGCCATATCTATCCTACAATGAGCAGTTCTTC
v_gene: TRBV12-3/TRBV12-4; j_gene: TRBJ2-5; d_gene: -; abundance: many; CDR3aa: CASSFGEETQYF; CDR3nt: TGTGCCAGCAGCTTCGGTGAAGAGACCCAGTACTTC
v_gene: TRBV3-1; j_gene: TRBJ2-7; d_gene: -; abundance: many; CDR3aa: CASSQDPPGGMKYEQYF; CDR3nt: TGTGCCAGCAGCCAAGATCCCCCCGGGGGCATGAAATACGAGCAGTACTTC
v_gene: TRBV9; j_gene: TRBJ1-1; d_gene: -; abundance: many; CDR3aa: CASSLGTLNTEAFF; CDR3nt: TGTGCCAGCAGCCTAGGGACGCTGAACACTGAAGCTTTCTTT
v_gene: TRBV2; j_gene: TRBJ1-2; d_gene: TRBD1; abundance: many; CDR3aa: CASTRQGPSNYGYTF; CDR3nt: TGTGCCAGCACTAGACAGGGGCCATCTAACTATGGCTACACCTTC
v_gene: TRBV7-9; j_gene: TRBJ2-1; d_gene: -; abundance: many; CDR3aa: CASSLIAASYNEQFF; CDR3nt: TGTGCCAGCAGCTTAATAGCGGCATCCTACAATGAGCAGTTCTTC
v_gene: TRBV11-1; j_gene: TRBJ1-3; d_gene: -; abundance: many; CDR3aa: CASSLDRISGNTIYF; CDR3nt: TGTGCCAGCAGCCTGGACAGAATCTCTGGAAACACCATATATTTT
v_gene: TRBV28; j_gene: TRBJ2-3; d_gene: -; abundance: many; CDR3aa: CASNLRETDTQYF; CDR3nt: TGTGCCAGCAACCTCAGGGAAACAGATACGCAGTATTTT
v_gene: TRBV6-6; j_gene: TRBJ2-7; d_gene: TRBD1; abundance: many; CDR3aa: CASSTGQGGLYEQYF; CDR3nt: TGTGCCAGCAGTACGGGACAGGGGGGTCTCTACGAGCAGTACTTC
v_gene: TRBV30; j_gene: TRBJ2-3; d_gene: -; abundance: many; CDR3aa: CAWTPVRSTDTQYF; CDR3nt: TGTGCCTGGACGCCGGTACGGAGCACAGATACGCAGTATTTT
v_gene: TRBV10-3; j_gene: TRBJ2-2; d_gene: -; abundance: many; CDR3aa: CAISELVTTGELFF; CDR3nt: TGTGCCATCAGTGAACTGGTTACTACCGGGGAGCTGTTTTTT
v_gene: TRBV4-1; j_gene: TRBJ2-6; d_gene: -; abundance: many; CDR3aa: CASSREPARTAIVSGANVLTF; CDR3nt: TGCGCCAGCAGCCGGGAACCCGCTCGGACAGCAATTGTTTCTGGGGCCAACGTCCTGACTTTC
v_gene: TRBV5-1; j_gene: TRBJ2-7; d_gene: TRBD2; abundance: many; CDR3aa: CASSPRTSGAYEQYF; CDR3nt: TGCGCCAGCAGCCCGAGGACTAGCGGAGCCTACGAGCAGTACTTC
v_gene: TRBV28; j_gene: TRBJ2-5; d_gene: -; abundance: many; CDR3aa: CASRGQETQYF; CDR3nt: TGTGCCAGCAGGGGGCAAGAGACCCAGTACTTC
v_gene: TRBV20-1; j_gene: TRBJ1-5; d_gene: -; abundance: many; CDR3aa: CSARETPNQPQHF; CDR3nt: TGCAGTGCTAGAGAGACGCCTAATCAGCCCCAGCATTTT
v_gene: TRBV4-3; j_gene: TRBJ2-5; d_gene: -; abundance: many; CDR3aa: CASSQDFRGNQETQYF; CDR3nt: TGCGCCAGCAGCCAAGATTTTCGAGGGAACCAAGAGACCCAGTACTTC
v_gene: TRBV6-1; j_gene: TRBJ2-7; d_gene: TRBD2; abundance: many; CDR3aa: CASRGRLAGGYEQYF; CDR3nt: TGTGCCAGCAGGGGGAGGCTAGCGGGAGGCTACGAGCAGTACTTC
v_gene: TRBV10-3; j_gene: TRBJ2-7; d_gene: -; abundance: many; CDR3aa: CAISWDATNEQYF; CDR3nt: TGTGCCATCAGTTGGGACGCGACCAACGAGCAGTACTTC
v_gene: TRBV18; j_gene: TRBJ2-2; d_gene: -; abundance: many; CDR3aa: CASSPLQGRRELFF; CDR3nt: TGTGCCAGCTCACCCCTGCAGGGGAGAAGGGAGCTGTTTTTT
v_gene: TRBV5-4; j_gene: TRBJ2-3; d_gene: TRBD1; abundance: many; CDR3aa: CASSSVGDRVADTQYF; CDR3nt: TGTGCCAGCAGCTCGGTTGGGGACAGGGTCGCAGATACGCAGTATTTT
v_gene: TRBV10-3; j_gene: TRBJ2-1; d_gene: TRBD2; abundance: many; CDR3aa: CAISQAGDEQFF; CDR3nt: TGTGCCATCAGTCAAGCGGGAGATGAGCAGTTCTTC
v_gene: TRBV9; j_gene: TRBJ2-1; d_gene: TRBD2; abundance: -; CDR3aa: CASSVGTSGPYNEQFF; CDR3nt: TGTGCCAGCAGCGTTGGGACTAGCGGTCCCTACAATGAGCAGTTCTTC
v_gene: TRBV5-1; j_gene: TRBJ2-7; d_gene: -; abundance: -; CDR3aa: CASSSRGLYEQYF; CDR3nt: TGCGCCAGCAGCTCCCGGGGCCTCTACGAGCAGTACTTC